A selection of T cell receptor beta chains follows, all from one sample in a study of early T cells in non-severe SARS-CoV-2 infection. TCRdb analysed the 5' RACE reads with MiXCR anew, one entry per CDR3 protein. The sample gives tens of thousands of distinct CDR3 sequences, roughly 10% of which show up once; around 5% is in the top ten. The material was whole blood, obtained at baseline. Receptor source: an adult who was a healthcare worker with PCR-confirmed SARS-CoV-2 infection or an uninfected control (not recorded which). Both conserved end residues are part of each CDR3.

v_gene	j_gene	CDR3aa
TRBV29-1	TRBJ2-3	CSAPGQLPRTDTQYF
TRBV25-1	TRBJ2-1	CASRSQGAQFNEQFF
TRBV29-1	TRBJ2-5	CSVIGYQETQYF
TRBV6-1	TRBJ2-1	CASSEQGGSYNEQFF
TRBV5-1	TRBJ1-6	CASSFVTGYNSPLHF
TRBV6-1	TRBJ1-2	CASKSEYGYTF
TRBV18	TRBJ1-2	CASSPGREYGYTF
TRBV11-3	TRBJ2-7	CASSLDPGQNYEQYF
TRBV7-2	TRBJ2-5	CASSIAAQETQYF
TRBV7-2	TRBJ1-4	CASSSNSATNEKLFF
TRBV30	TRBJ2-7	CACWAADTYEQYF
TRBV19	TRBJ2-7	CASSISGGLAGEQYF
TRBV28	TRBJ2-7	CASSGTGSSYEQYF
TRBV19	TRBJ2-3	CASSHGGAGTDTQYF
TRBV20-1	TRBJ1-5	CSASDGGNQPQHF
TRBV2	TRBJ2-3	CASLGGRDTQYF
TRBV12-3/TRBV12-4	TRBJ2-2	CASSLGAEGELFF
TRBV6-2/TRBV6-3	TRBJ2-1	CASSYTGSPSRNEQFF
TRBV7-3	TRBJ2-7	CASSLSGRARFYEQYF
TRBV4-1	TRBJ1-5	CASSQDWGDQPQHF
TRBV18	TRBJ2-3	CASSPGQGVLGTDTQYF
TRBV12-3/TRBV12-4	TRBJ1-2	CASSSNYGYTF
TRBV27	TRBJ1-4	CASSSGEKLFF
TRBV7-3	TRBJ2-3	CASSRTGASDTQYF
TRBV6-5	TRBJ1-1	CASSAPGQGVPEAFF
TRBV4-2	TRBJ2-2	CASSQEPPRFLGVYTGELFF
TRBV11-2	TRBJ1-5	CASSQLGGNQPQHF
TRBV11-1	TRBJ2-3	CASSKDRVDTQYF
TRBV19	TRBJ2-1	CASSKGQLTYNEQFF
TRBV7-2	TRBJ1-5	CASSADVDSNQPQHF
TRBV29-1	TRBJ1-2	CSAGSGKANYGYTF
TRBV9	TRBJ2-1	CASSLNPGTSEQFF
TRBV7-2	TRBJ1-6	CASSTKNSPLHF
TRBV6-6	TRBJ2-7	CASSYSVAGEEEQYF
TRBV5-1	TRBJ1-2	CASSLAQAVYGYTF
TRBV6-1	TRBJ1-2	CASSEAHAFGYGYTF
TRBV6-2/TRBV6-3	TRBJ1-5	CASKRDRVNQPQHF
TRBV6-1	TRBJ2-7	CASSPPAVKYEQYF
TRBV29-1	TRBJ2-4	CSVGQGVAKNIQYF
TRBV7-2	TRBJ2-7	CASSFGQRTSEQYF
TRBV7-9	TRBJ1-2	CASSFQTRSGYGYTF
TRBV29-1	TRBJ2-2	CSVSDSSTGELFF
TRBV29-1	TRBJ2-2	CSVGVSSGELFF
TRBV28	TRBJ2-5	CASSTSLGGVETQYF
TRBV15	TRBJ1-3	CATSRDPGLSGNTIYF
TRBV5-1	TRBJ2-5	CASSLLGGRETQYF
TRBV6-5	TRBJ2-3	CASRAQGGGTDTQYF
TRBV5-4	TRBJ1-4	CASSLGGFGEKLFF
TRBV4-3	TRBJ2-4	CASSQAGAKNIQYF
TRBV6-2/TRBV6-3	TRBJ1-1	CASMSAGLNTEAFF
TRBV9	TRBJ1-4	CASSVSATNEKLFF
TRBV7-9	TRBJ1-6	CASSLVGNSPLHF